Listed below are T cell receptor beta chains from one sample, sequenced in a study of T cell changes during pregnancy in multiple sclerosis. TCRdb keeps only in-frame clones here, not all; method: immunoSEQ multiplex PCR. The table shows more than 10,000 clones, with approximately 80% occurring only once. Sequenced material: CD8+ T cells from peripheral blood mononuclear cells, taken after pregnancy. The receptors originated from a female donor in good health, enrolled as a control in a pregnancy study. CDR3s include the opening cysteine and the closing phenylalanine or tryptophan. A D gene is named only where the DNA matches it firmly. Part of the rows lack a size; the others show once, few, many or a class for expanded clones.

v_gene: TRBV30
j_gene: TRBJ1-1
d_gene: -
abundance: -
CDR3aa: CAWSRRRDHLAEAFF
CDR3nt: TGTGCCTGGAGTCGACGGCGGGACCACCTTGCTGAAGCTTTCTTT

v_gene: TRBV19
j_gene: TRBJ1-2
d_gene: -
abundance: once
CDR3aa: CASSIGTENTNYGYTF
CDR3nt: TGTGCCAGTAGTATAGGGACAGAGAACACTAACTATGGCTACACCTTC

v_gene: TRBV18
j_gene: TRBJ2-5
d_gene: -
abundance: -
CDR3aa: CASSPPQEQETQYF
CDR3nt: TGTGCCAGCTCACCACCACAGGAACAAGAGACCCAGTACTTC

v_gene: TRBV19
j_gene: TRBJ1-2
d_gene: -
abundance: -
CDR3aa: CASSIGQAGGYTF
CDR3nt: TGTGCCAGTAGTATAGGACAGGCTGGCGGCTACACCTTC

v_gene: TRBV27
j_gene: TRBJ2-2
d_gene: -
abundance: -
CDR3aa: CASTDTGELFF
CDR3nt: TGTGCCAGCACCGACACCGGGGAGCTGTTTTTT

v_gene: TRBV5-6
j_gene: TRBJ2-7
d_gene: TRBD2
abundance: -
CDR3aa: CASRGGSSYEQYF
CDR3nt: TGTGCCAGCAGGGGAGGGAGCTCCTACGAGCAGTACTTC

v_gene: TRBV7-9
j_gene: TRBJ1-5
d_gene: TRBD1
abundance: -
CDR3aa: CASSQQGTRQPQHF
CDR3nt: TGTGCCAGCAGCCAACAGGGGACTCGGCAGCCCCAGCATTTT

v_gene: TRBV29-1
j_gene: TRBJ2-7
d_gene: -
abundance: -
CDR3aa: CSVEGAPYEQYF
CDR3nt: TGCAGCGTTGAAGGGGCTCCCTACGAGCAGTACTTC

v_gene: TRBV19
j_gene: TRBJ2-7
d_gene: TRBD2
abundance: large
CDR3aa: CASSFLAGSRAVEQYF
CDR3nt: TGTGCCAGTAGTTTCCTAGCGGGTAGCCGGGCCGTCGAGCAGTACTTC

v_gene: TRBV7-2
j_gene: TRBJ2-7
d_gene: TRBD2
abundance: -
CDR3aa: CASSSGWASGSYEQYF
CDR3nt: TGTGCCAGCAGCTCAGGATGGGCTAGCGGGTCCTACGAGCAGTACTTC

v_gene: TRBV6-1
j_gene: TRBJ2-2
d_gene: -
abundance: medium-sized
CDR3aa: CASSESERGELFF
CDR3nt: TGTGCCAGCAGTGAAAGCGAGAGGGGGGAGCTGTTTTTT

v_gene: TRBV27
j_gene: TRBJ1-5
d_gene: -
abundance: -
CDR3aa: CASSLSGEAFNQPQHF
CDR3nt: TGTGCCAGCAGTTTATCGGGGGAGGCGTTCAATCAGCCCCAGCATTTT

v_gene: TRBV4-1
j_gene: TRBJ1-2
d_gene: -
abundance: -
CDR3aa: CASSQDAPTGYGYTF
CDR3nt: TGCGCCAGCAGCCAAGATGCTCCAACTGGCTATGGCTACACCTTC

v_gene: TRBV4-1
j_gene: TRBJ2-2
d_gene: -
abundance: -
CDR3aa: CASSLTTSNGELFF
CDR3nt: TGCGCCAGCAGCCTCACTACTAGCAACGGGGAGCTGTTTTTT

v_gene: TRBV5-1
j_gene: TRBJ2-1
d_gene: TRBD2
abundance: -
CDR3aa: CASSLASAGGRNEQFF
CDR3nt: TGCGCCAGCAGCTTGGCCAGTGCGGGGGGGCGTAATGAGCAGTTCTTC